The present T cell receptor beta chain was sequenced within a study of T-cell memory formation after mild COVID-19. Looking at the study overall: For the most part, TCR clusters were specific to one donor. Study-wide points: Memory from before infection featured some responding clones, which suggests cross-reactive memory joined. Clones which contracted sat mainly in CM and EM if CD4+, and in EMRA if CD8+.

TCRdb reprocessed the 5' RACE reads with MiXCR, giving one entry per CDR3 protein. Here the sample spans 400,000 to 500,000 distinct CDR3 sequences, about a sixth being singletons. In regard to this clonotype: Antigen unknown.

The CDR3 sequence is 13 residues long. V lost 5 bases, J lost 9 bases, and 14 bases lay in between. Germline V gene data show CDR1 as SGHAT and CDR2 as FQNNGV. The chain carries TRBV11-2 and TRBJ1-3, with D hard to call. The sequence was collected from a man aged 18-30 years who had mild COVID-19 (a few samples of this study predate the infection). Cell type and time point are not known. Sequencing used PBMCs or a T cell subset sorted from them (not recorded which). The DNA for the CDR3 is TGTGCCAGCAGCCGCCCTACGGCGCCCACCATATATTTT. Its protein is CASSRPTAPTIYF.